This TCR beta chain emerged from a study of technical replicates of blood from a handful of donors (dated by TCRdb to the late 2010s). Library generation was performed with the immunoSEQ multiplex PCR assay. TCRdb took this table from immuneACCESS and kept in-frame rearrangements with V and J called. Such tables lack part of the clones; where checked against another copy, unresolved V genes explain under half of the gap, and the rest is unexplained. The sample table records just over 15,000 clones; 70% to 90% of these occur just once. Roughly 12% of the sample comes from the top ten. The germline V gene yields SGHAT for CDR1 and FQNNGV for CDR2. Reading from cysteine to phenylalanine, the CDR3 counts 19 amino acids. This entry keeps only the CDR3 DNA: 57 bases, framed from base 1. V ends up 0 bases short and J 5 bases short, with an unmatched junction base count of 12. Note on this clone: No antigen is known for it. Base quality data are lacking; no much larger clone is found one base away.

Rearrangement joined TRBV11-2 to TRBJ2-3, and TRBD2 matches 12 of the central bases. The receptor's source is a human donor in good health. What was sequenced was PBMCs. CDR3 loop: CASSLDPLAGGPGVDTQYF. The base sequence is TGTGCCAGCAGCTTAGATCCCCTAGCGGGAGGGCCAGGAGTAGATACGCAGTATTTT.